This T cell receptor beta chain was captured in a study of T cells in Graves' hyperthyroidism and ophthalmopathy. Germline loops: CDR1 WSHSY, CDR2 SAAADI. The CDR3 loop spans 13 amino acids. Trimming removed 2 bases at V and 8 bases at J, with 12 bases between. Extraction of PBMCs used 7.5 to 10 ml of fresh peripheral blood. Amplified TCR beta CDR3 regions derived from RNA transcripts. Initially, a first-round RT-PCR of the TCR CDR3 employed the HTBI primer set. TCRdb passed the multiplex PCR reads through MiXCR, listing each CDR3 protein once. In the table there are approximately 330,000 distinct CDR3 sequences, around 13% of which are singletons.

Material for sequencing was blood. The sequence derives from a woman in her thirties or forties with Graves' ophthalmopathy. This rearrangement joins TRBV10-2 to TRBJ1-2; possibly TRBD1 for D (5 bases). CDR3 region: CASSEGGSGGYTF. The CDR3 nucleotides read TGCGCCAGCAGTGAGGGGGGGTCGGGAGGCTACACCTTC.